Listed here are 9 T cell receptor beta chains from one sample, sequenced in a study of T cells in Graves' hyperthyroidism and ophthalmopathy. Amplification of TCR beta CDR3 regions was performed using RNA transcripts as template. With the HTBI primer set, the TCR CDR3 went through a first round of RT-PCR. A single record per CDR3 protein comes from TCRdb applying MiXCR to the multiplex PCR reads. The profile shows some 690,000 distinct CDR3 sequences, 15% to 20% of them singletons. Sample: blood. The receptors here all came from a man between 50 and 59 years old with Graves' hyperthyroidism.

This clonotype was observed a handful of times. The chain is built from TRBV6-2 or TRBV6-3 and TRBJ2-3; the D gene is possibly TRBD1 (5 bases). CDR3 length equals 13 residues. Trimming pared 10 bases from V and 1 base from J, leaving 12 bases between. Germline V gene data show CDR1 as MNHEY and CDR2 as SVGEGT. The CDR3 here is CAIRTTGTDTQYF. Written as DNA, the CDR3 is TGTGCCATCCGGACGACAGGCACAGATACGCAGTATTTT.

In this sample, this clonotype turned up a few times. The CDR3 loop reads CASNRGLAGGYEQFF. CDR3 in DNA: TGTGCCAGCAACCGTGGACTAGCGGGAGGGTATGAGCAGTTCTTC. The chain has TRBV6-2 or TRBV6-3 and TRBJ2-1, with 15 nucleotides matching TRBD2. Germline V gives CDR1 MNHEY, CDR2 SVGEGT. The CDR3 spans 15 residues. V trimming: 7 bases; J trimming: 8 bases; junction bases outside the gene matches: 6.

The chain combines TRBV5-1 with TRBJ2-7; 14 bases align to TRBD2. Germline CDR1 reads SGHRS; CDR2 reads YFSETQ. CDR3 length: 16 amino acids. With 5 bases clipped from V and 7 bases from J, the junction kept 11 bases outside the gene matches. CDR3 bases: TGCGCCAGCAGTCCAGGGACTAGCGGGAGCGCCGGGGAGCAGTACTTC. It codes for CASSPGTSGSAGEQYF.

This chain uses TRBV14 with TRBJ1-3; TRBD1 is a possible D gene (6 bases). V lost 4 bases and J lost 3, with 22 bases in between. Per the germline V gene, CDR1 is SGHDN and CDR2 is FVKESK. The CDR3 runs 18 residues. The DNA of the CDR3 is TGTGCCAGCAGCCGAAATATGCGCCCAGGGGCGGATGGAAACACCATATATTTT. Residues: CASSRNMRPGADGNTIYF.

This chain uses TRBV18 with TRBJ2-3; 9 bases are shared with TRBD1. J was trimmed by 3 bases and V by 4 bases; bases with no gene match: 5. Germline values: CDR1 KGHSH, CDR2 LQKENI. The CDR3 is 15 residues long. CDR3 protein: CASSQMTGGTDTQYF. In DNA form, the CDR3 reads TGTGCCAGCTCACAAATGACAGGGGGTACAGATACGCAGTATTTT.

This clonotype was recorded many times. V gene TRBV10-2 combines with J gene TRBJ1-4; 10 nucleotides match TRBD1. Germline CDR1 reads WSHSY; CDR2 reads SAAADI. There are 17 residues in the CDR3. The ends lost 8 bases at V and 10 bases at J; junction bases unmatched: 19. The CDR3 spells CASSNPISRDRGGKLFF. The CDR3 DNA reads TGCGCCAGCTCAAACCCAATTTCTCGGGACAGGGGTGGAAAACTGTTTTTT.

This rearrangement joins TRBV12-3 or TRBV12-4 to TRBJ2-2, with D uncertain. The CDR3 has 13 amino acids. Trimming removed 7 bases from V and 3 bases from J, with 9 bases in between. The CDR3 sequence is CASTGFDTGELFF. The CDR3, as DNA: TGTGCCAGCACCGGCTTTGACACCGGGGAGCTGTTTTTT.

Comments on this clonotype: A much larger clone is a single base away; this may be a read error. The rearrangement uses TRBV12-3 or TRBV12-4 and TRBJ2-7; D assignment may be TRBD1 or TRBD2 (5 bases each). The CDR3 loop spans 13 amino acids. CDR3 protein: CASSPGARYELYF. DNA of the CDR3: TGTGCCAGCAGCCCCGGGGCGCGGTACGAGCTGTACTTC.

This clonotype turned up a few times. The chain is built from TRBV24-1 and TRBJ2-1; 12 bases match TRBD2. The germline gives CDR1 KGHDR, CDR2 SFDVKD. The V gene end was trimmed by 2 bases and the J gene end by 7 bases; junction bases not matched to a gene: 5. The CDR3 sequence is 16 residues long. The CDR3 DNA reads as TGTGCCACCAGTGATTATAAACTAGCGGGAGGAAATGAGCAGTTCTTC. Translated, it gives CATSDYKLAGGNEQFF.